Following are 18 T cell receptor beta chains from one sample sequenced in a study of blood T cells in healthy people across ages. A second PCR of 7 to 11 cycles used a sample-barcoded 5' primer and a J-beta primer mix. TCRdb used MiXCR to reprocess the 5' RACE reads, holding one entry per CDR3 protein. The repertoire holds nearly 800,000 distinct CDR3 sequences, just under 25% seen once, with 3.7% in the top ten. The same data also contributed to another study, on T cells of mothers and their children.

The sample consisted of blood. Receptors originate from a boy aged 5 to 17 in good health.

In this sample, this clonotype turned up a few times. The V call is TRBV4-1, the J call TRBJ2-5; 9 nucleotides line up with TRBD1. This CDR3 is 18 amino acids long. Germline V lookup: CDR1 MGHRA, CDR2 YSYEKL. V trimming: 1 base; J trimming: 4 bases; junction bases outside the gene matches: 13. CDR3 in DNA: TGCGCCAGCAGCCAAGGGTACATGGGACAGGGAGTCAGAGAGACCCAGTACTTC. It encodes CASSQGYMGQGVRETQYF.

Only a few counts were recorded for this clonotype. V usage is TRBV4-3 and J usage is TRBJ2-1; unclear D gene. The J call may be wrong; the DNA end is better matched by TRBJ2-7. The CDR3 has 17 amino acids. In germline, CDR1 is LGHNA, CDR2 YSLEER. CDR3 sequence: CASSQAFRAGPSYEQYF. The DNA of the CDR3 is TGCGCCAGCAGCCAAGCCTTTAGGGCAGGACCCTCCTACGAGCAGTACTTC.

A few counts support this clonotype. The J gene is TRBJ1-2, the V gene TRBV12-3 or TRBV12-4; a weak D match, TRBD1 (6 bases). This CDR3 spans 15 amino acids. Deletions cut 3 bases from V and 4 bases from J, with 15 bases between. CDR3 bases: TGTGCCAGCAGTTTCCGGGGCAGGGGCCCCTATGGCTACACCTTC. Its translation is CASSFRGRGPYGYTF.

The genes are TRBV4-2 and TRBJ2-1; 11 nucleotides match TRBD2. The CDR3 spans 15 residues. The J segment lost 8 bases and the V segment lost 4 bases, leaving 7 bases of the junction unmatched. Germline CDR1 is LGHNA and CDR2 is YNFKEQ. The CDR3 reads CASSLTSGAWDEQFF. In DNA form, the CDR3 reads TGTGCCAGCAGCCTGACTAGCGGGGCCTGGGATGAGCAGTTCTTC.

The rearrangement uses TRBV4-1 and TRBJ2-1; D is undetermined. Trimming removed 0 bases at V and 0 bases at J, with 6 bases between. Looked up from germline, CDR1 is MGHRA and CDR2 is YSYEKL. CDR3 size: 15 residues. CDR3 residues: CASSQDTFSYNEQFF. CDR3 coding DNA: TGCGCCAGCAGCCAAGACACCTTCTCCTACAATGAGCAGTTCTTC.

The gene calls are TRBV20-1 and TRBJ2-7; D remains unclear. Germline V CDR1 and CDR2: DFQATT, SNEGSKA (reference sequence). The ends were cut back, 3 bases at V and 1 base at J, with 10 bases in the middle. The CDR3 runs 13 residues. CDR3 sequence: CSARSHSSYEQYF. The CDR3, as DNA: TGCAGTGCTAGGTCCCACAGTTCCTACGAGCAGTACTTC.

This chain joins TRBV6-2 or TRBV6-3 and TRBJ2-1, with 7 nucleotides matching TRBD2. Germline V lookup: CDR1 MNHEY, CDR2 SVGEGT. This CDR3 comprises 16 residues. With 4 bases clipped from V and 5 bases from J, the junction kept 11 bases outside the gene matches. For the CDR3, the DNA is TGTGCCAGCAGTTCCCGAACGGGGCTAGCGGACAATGAGCAGTTCTTC. Translation gives CASSSRTGLADNEQFF.

V gene TRBV2 combines with J gene TRBJ2-5, with no clear D. Germline V gene lookup returns CDR1 SNHLY and CDR2 FYNNEI. Trimming took 4 bases from V and 6 from J, leaving 6 bases between them. This CDR3 has 11 residues. The DNA for the CDR3 is TGTGCCAGCAGTGCTGAGCAGACCCAGTACTTC. It encodes CASSAEQTQYF.

The chain combines TRBV28 with TRBJ1-1; TRBD1 agrees at 7 bases. This CDR3 is 14 amino acids long. J gave up 6 bases and V 4 bases, and 8 bases lay outside the gene matches. Germline V gene lookup returns CDR1 MDHEN and CDR2 SYDVKM. CDR3: CASSSPGQLSEAFF. The CDR3 DNA reads TGTGCCAGCAGTTCCCCGGGACAGCTCTCTGAAGCTTTCTTT.

This chain connects TRBV20-1 to TRBJ2-7; 13 bases align to TRBD2. This CDR3 spans 16 amino acids. Per germline, CDR1 DFQATT and CDR2 SNEGSKA (reference sequence). J lost 5 bases, V lost 0 bases, and 7 bases had no gene match. In nucleotides, the CDR3 is TGCAGTGCTAGAGAGCGGACTAGCGGGAGTAACCACGAGCAGTACTTC. Translated: CSARERTSGSNHEQYF.

The CDR3 loop reads CASSMTYEQYF. The CDR3 bases are TGTGCCAGCAGTATGACCTACGAGCAGTACTTC. V usage is TRBV7-9 and J usage is TRBJ2-7; unclear D gene. The CDR3 contains 11 residues. The germline gives CDR1 SEHNR, CDR2 FQNEAQ (reference sequence). V gave up 6 bases and J gave up 2 bases, with 5 bases separating them.

V and J are TRBV20-1 and TRBJ1-3, with 7 bases lining up with TRBD1. Germline values: CDR1 DFQATT, CDR2 SNEGSKA (reference sequence). This CDR3 region has 19 residues. V trimming: 1 base; J trimming: 0 bases; junction bases outside the gene matches: 15. The CDR3: CSARGFGRGRPGSGNTIYF. The CDR3, as DNA: TGCAGTGCTAGAGGGTTCGGGAGGGGGCGGCCCGGCTCTGGAAACACCATATATTTT.

The chain has TRBV24-1 and TRBJ2-7; D may be TRBD2 (5 bases). Germline CDR1 reads KGHDR; CDR2 reads SFDVKD. Trimming removed 2 bases from V and 2 bases from J, with 15 bases in between. The length of the CDR3 is 16 residues. The CDR3 region is CATSDSGGRLPYEQYF. Here the CDR3 DNA reads TGTGCCACCAGTGATTCAGGAGGACGCCTTCCCTACGAGCAGTACTTC.

Of note for this clonotype: An end of the junction differs from the germline gene, which may be a read error. The genes are TRBV15 and TRBJ2-5; TRBD1 matches at 7 bases. The V gene's germline CDR1 is LNHNV and CDR2 YYDKDF (reference sequence). The CDR3 runs to 15 residues. The CDR3 DNA reads TGTGCCGCCAGCAGACGACAGGGAGCACCAGAGACCCAGTACTTC. Protein product: CAASRRQGAPETQYF.

This clonotype was observed a few times. V usage is TRBV4-1 and J usage is TRBJ2-5; 7 bases are shared with TRBD2. The assigned J gene may be wrong: the sequence end matches TRBJ2-1 better. Germline CDR1 reads MGHRA; CDR2 reads YSYEKL. CDR3 length: 13 residues. The CDR3 DNA sequence: TGCGCCAGCAGCCAAGTTAGCGGGCCGGAGCAGTTCTTC. This gives the protein CASSQVSGPEQFF.

This sequence joins TRBV6-2 or TRBV6-3 and TRBJ1-5; D is uncertain. Germline V gene data show CDR1 as MNHEY and CDR2 as SVGEGT. The germline V and J ends were trimmed by 0 bases and 7 bases, with 10 bases remaining between them. CDR3 length: 14 residues. CDR3 protein: CASSYSSRRQPQHF. The CDR3 DNA is TGTGCCAGCAGTTACTCGAGCAGAAGACAGCCCCAGCATTTT.

Worth noting for this clonotype: One end of the junction does not line up with germline, which may come from a read error. The chain has TRBV4-1 and TRBJ2-5; D is undetermined. The DNA end favors TRBJ2-7, so the J call may be wrong. CDR3 length: 15 amino acids. Germline assignment: CDR1 MGHRA and CDR2 YSYEKL. The CDR3 sequence is CTSSWANENSYEQYF. The CDR3 DNA follows: TGCACCAGCAGCTGGGCTAATGAGAACTCCTACGAGCAGTACTTC.

This clonotype was detected a few times. The genes are TRBV4-3 and TRBJ2-3, with D perhaps given as TRBD1 or TRBD2 (5 bases each). Trimming pared 1 base from V and 6 bases from J, leaving 14 bases between. This CDR3 has 15 residues. CDR1 and CDR2 (germline): LGHNA, YSLEER. The CDR3 sequence: CASSQGTQDTDTQYF. CDR3 nucleotides: TGCGCCAGCAGCCAAGGGACTCAGGACACGGATACGCAGTATTTT.